This paragraph covers one T cell receptor (beta chain) sequence. Its cognate antigen is unknown. Primers: 60 Vbeta forward and 13 Jbeta reverse. The assay was immunoSEQ multiplex PCR, and TCRdb's table has in-frame clones only and misses some. The table includes approximately 150,000 clones, roughly 76% detected once. This CDR3 is built from 16 residues. In germline, CDR1 is MGHRA, CDR2 YSYEKL. Trimming took 0 bases from V and 3 from J, leaving 14 bases between them. The data belong to a study of cytomegalovirus exposure and HLA in healthy donors. Study-wide results and caveats: Most TCR sequences proved rare, with some public TCRs found in many donors. With DRB1 most and HLA-C fewest, TCR association rates differed between HLA loci in a later analysis. Specificity of a few CMV-associated chains for CMV antigens was verified in vitro.

The sequence was obtained from a male donor in good health and CMV-seronegative. The sequenced sample consisted of PBMCs. The V gene is TRBV4-1, the J gene TRBJ1-1; D not certain. DNA for the CDR3: TGCGCCAGCAGCCAAGATCGGGTTTATGGGTACACTGAAGCTTTCTTT. Its translation: CASSQDRVYGYTEAFF.